The present TCR beta chain was sequenced within a study of blood T cell repertoires in COVID-19. In the study overall: The study drew acute and convalescent COVID-19 samples from the United States, Italy and Spain. Sample material is recorded as cDNA or gDNA derived from T cells, B-cell-depleted T cells, or PBMCs.

This clone has a handful of counts. Source study methods: From reference gene primer amplification, estimates of nucleated cell counts were derived. The method was immunoSEQ multiplex PCR; TCRdb's version includes in-frame clones alone and lacks a portion of them. The V and J calls and the clone size are those of that table, but D and trimming were determined from the DNA. This table holds about 250,000 clones, around 86% found once. V was clipped by 6 bases and J by 6 bases; unmatched bases: 11. Germline CDR1 and CDR2: LNHDA and SQIVND (reference sequence). The CDR3 consists of 16 residues. Cohort assignment relied on participant-reported clinical history.

This sequence joins TRBV19 and TRBJ1-2; TRBD1 matches 12 bases. Sequencing used PBMCs or T cells enriched from blood (not recorded which). The receptor was isolated from a man younger than 30 who had recovered from COVID-19. For the CDR3, the DNA is TGTGCCAGTAGACTACTCCCGGGACAGGGGGCGAATGGCTACACCTTC. Translation: CASRLLPGQGANGYTF.